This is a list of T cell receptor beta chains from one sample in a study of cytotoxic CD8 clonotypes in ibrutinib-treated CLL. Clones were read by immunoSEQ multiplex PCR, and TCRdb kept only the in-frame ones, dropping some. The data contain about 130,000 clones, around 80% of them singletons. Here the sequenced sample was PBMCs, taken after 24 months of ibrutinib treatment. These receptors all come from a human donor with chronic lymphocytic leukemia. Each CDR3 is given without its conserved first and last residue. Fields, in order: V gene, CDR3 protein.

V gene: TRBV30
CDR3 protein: AWSVGRAFT

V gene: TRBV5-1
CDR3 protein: ASSLGWGGVPSYNSPLH

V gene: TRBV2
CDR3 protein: ASSREREPRETQY

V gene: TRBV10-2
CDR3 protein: ASSPGPGQGGVYEQY

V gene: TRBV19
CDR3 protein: ASSGTGGAYNTEAF

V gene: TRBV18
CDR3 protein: ASSPFQSLSNSPLH

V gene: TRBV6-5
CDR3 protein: ASSYSKGGELF

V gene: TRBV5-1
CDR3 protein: ASSWTSGGAGTDTQY

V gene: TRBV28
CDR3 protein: ASSRRTVTDTQY

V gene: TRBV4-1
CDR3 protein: ASSQDSSYNEQF

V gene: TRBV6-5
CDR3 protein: ASSYGVGNQPQH

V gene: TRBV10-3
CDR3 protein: AISESSGDQPQH

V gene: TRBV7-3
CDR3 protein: ASSLSSYNSPLH

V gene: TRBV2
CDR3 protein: ASSDRGDEQF

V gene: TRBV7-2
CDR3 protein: ASSLRAEAF

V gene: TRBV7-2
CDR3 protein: ASSWGFNSPLH

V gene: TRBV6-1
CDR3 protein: ASSERQNQPQH

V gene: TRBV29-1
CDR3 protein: SVEDLRVGTQGSNQPQH